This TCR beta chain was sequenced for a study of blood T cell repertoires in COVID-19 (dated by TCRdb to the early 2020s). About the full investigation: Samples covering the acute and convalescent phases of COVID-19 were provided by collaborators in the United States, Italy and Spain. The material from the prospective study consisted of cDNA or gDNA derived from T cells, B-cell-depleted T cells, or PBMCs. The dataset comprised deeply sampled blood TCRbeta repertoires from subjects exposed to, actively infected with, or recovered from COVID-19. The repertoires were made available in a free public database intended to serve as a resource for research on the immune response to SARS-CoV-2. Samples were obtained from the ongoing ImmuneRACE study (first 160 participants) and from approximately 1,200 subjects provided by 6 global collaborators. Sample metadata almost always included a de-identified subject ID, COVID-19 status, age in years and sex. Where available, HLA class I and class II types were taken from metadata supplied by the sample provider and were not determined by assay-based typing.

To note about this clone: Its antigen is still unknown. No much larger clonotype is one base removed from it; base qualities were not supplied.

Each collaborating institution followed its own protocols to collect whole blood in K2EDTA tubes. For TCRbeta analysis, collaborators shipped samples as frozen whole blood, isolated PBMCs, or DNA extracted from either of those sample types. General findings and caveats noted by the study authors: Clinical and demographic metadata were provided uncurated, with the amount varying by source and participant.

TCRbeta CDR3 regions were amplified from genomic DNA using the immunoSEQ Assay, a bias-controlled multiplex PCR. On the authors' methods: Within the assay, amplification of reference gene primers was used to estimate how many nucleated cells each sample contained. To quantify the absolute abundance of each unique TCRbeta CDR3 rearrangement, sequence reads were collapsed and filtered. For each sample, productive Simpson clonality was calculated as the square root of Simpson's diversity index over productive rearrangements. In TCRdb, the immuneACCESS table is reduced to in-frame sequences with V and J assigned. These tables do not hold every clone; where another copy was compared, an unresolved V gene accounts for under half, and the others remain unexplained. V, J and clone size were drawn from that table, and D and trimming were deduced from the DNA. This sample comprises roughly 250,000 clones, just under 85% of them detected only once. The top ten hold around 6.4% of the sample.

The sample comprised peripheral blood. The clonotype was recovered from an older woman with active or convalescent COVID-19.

The CDR3 has the sequence CASSLTGIQGYEQYF. The DNA is TGTGCCAGCTCACTTACAGGGATCCAGGGGTACGAGCAGTACTTC. The chain is made from TRBV18 and TRBJ2-7; TRBD1 is possibly the D segment (6 matching bases). The V end loses 4 bases and the J end loses 4 bases, and a stretch of 17 bases separates them. For CDR1 and CDR2, the germline V gene lists KGHSH and LQKENI. The CDR3 runs 15 residues from the cysteine to the phenylalanine. The DNA shown is the 45-base CDR3, in frame from base 1.